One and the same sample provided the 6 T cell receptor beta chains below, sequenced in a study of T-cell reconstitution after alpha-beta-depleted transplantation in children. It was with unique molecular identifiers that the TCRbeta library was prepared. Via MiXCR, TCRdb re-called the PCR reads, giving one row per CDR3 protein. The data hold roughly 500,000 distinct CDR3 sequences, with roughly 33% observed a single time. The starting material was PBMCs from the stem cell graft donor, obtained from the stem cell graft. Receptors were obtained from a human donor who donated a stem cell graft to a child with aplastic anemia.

This chain's CDR3 is CASSAYREGYEQYF. For the CDR3, the DNA is TGTGCCAGTTCGGCTTACAGGGAGGGTTACGAGCAGTACTTC. The chain has TRBV28 and TRBJ2-7, with D perhaps matching TRBD2 (7 bases). This CDR3 contains 14 residues. Between the trimmed V and J ends, which lost 9 bases and 4 bases, there was a span of 19 bases. Germline V gene lookup returns CDR1 MDHEN and CDR2 SYDVKM.

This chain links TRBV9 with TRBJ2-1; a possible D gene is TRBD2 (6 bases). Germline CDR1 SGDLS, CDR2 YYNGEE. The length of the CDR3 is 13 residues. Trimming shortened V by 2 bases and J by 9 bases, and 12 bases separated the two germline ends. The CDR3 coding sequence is TGTGCCAGCAGCGTTACTAGCACAACTGAGCAGTTCTTC. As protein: CASSVTSTTEQFF.

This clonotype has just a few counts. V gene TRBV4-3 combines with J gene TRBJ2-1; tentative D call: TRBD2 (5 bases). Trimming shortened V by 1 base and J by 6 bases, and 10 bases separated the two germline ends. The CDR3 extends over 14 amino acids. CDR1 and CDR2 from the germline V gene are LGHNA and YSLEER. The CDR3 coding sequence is TGCGCCAGCAGCCAAGCCCCAGCGGTCAATGAGCAGTTCTTC. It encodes CASSQAPAVNEQFF.

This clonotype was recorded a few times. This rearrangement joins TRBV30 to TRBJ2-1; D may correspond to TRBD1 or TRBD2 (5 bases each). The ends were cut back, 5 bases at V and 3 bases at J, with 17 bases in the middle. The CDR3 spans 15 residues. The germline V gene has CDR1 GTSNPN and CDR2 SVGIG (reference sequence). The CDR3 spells CAWLDRDGVYNEQFF. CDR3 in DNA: TGTGCCTGGTTGGATAGGGACGGGGTCTACAATGAGCAGTTCTTC.

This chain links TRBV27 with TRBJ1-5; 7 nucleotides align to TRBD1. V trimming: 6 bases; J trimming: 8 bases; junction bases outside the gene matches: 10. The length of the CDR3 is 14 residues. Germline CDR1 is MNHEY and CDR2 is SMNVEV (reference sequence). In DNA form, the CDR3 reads TGTGCCAGCAGGCCACAAGGCAGGGGGAAGCCCCAGCATTTT. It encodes CASRPQGRGKPQHF.

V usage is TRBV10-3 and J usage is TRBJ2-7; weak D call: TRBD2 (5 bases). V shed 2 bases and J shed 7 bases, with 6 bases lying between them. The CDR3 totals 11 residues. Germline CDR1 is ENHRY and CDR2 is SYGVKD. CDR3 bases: TGTGCCATCAGTGAGGGGAGAGAGCAGTACGTC. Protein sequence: CAISEGREQYV.